This T cell receptor (beta chain) was retrieved from a study of molecular identifiers for immune sequencing clone quantification. Study-wide background: Replicate runs used RNA from roughly 21,000 or 96,000 naive CD8 cells, which was split five ways into aliquots, and four of those aliquots were then sequenced.

This clonotype was observed once. The antigen is undetermined. An end of the junction differs from the germline gene, which may be a read error. Each CDR3 protein gets one entry after TCRdb re-called the PCR reads with MiXCR. The data contain under 600,000 distinct CDR3 sequences, 20% to 25% of them seen just once; the ten biggest clones take up around 0.86%. Study conclusions and caveats: Under 1% of molecules in naive cells, but over 98% of effector molecules, belonged to clones above 20 RNA copies.

CDR1 is SEHNR and CDR2 is FQNEAQ in the germline V gene (reference sequence). The CDR3 consists of 13 residues. The chain recombines TRBV7-9 with TRBJ2-3; D is uncertain. The sample comprised naive CD8+ T cells from blood, with Jurkat cell RNA spiked in. The sample's subset: FACS-sorted CD8+CD4-CCR7+CD45RA+ naive T cells. The sequence derives from a human donor in good health. Some libraries in this study had Jurkat cell RNA spiked in. DNA of the CDR3: TGTGCCGGCAGCCCGATAAACACAGATACGCAGTATTTT. Translated, it gives CAGSPINTDTQYF.